The T cell receptor (beta chain) described here comes from a study of T cell responses to AZD1222 COVID-19 vaccine. Study-level background: Pooled in the analysis were second doses at about 4 or about 12 weeks. Notes on the study in general: Nearly half of the spike-specific TCRs reportedly recognize variant regions that carry no mutations. Repertoire sampling happened only post peak T cell response. There were mostly white British donors and more females than males, and clonal diversity was possibly underestimated.

Comments on this clone: The antigen is not known.

Assay used: immunoSEQ multiplex PCR; TCRdb lists only in-frame clones, some missing. The table records about 100,000 clones, around 90% of them present only once. Here the sequenced sample was peripheral blood, taken on day 0 of AZD1222 vaccination. This TCR was recovered from an adult in good health.

Here the CDR3 reads CASKASLSSYEQYF. Here the CDR3 DNA reads TGTGCCAGCAAAGCCAGTCTCAGCTCCTACGAGCAGTACTTC. The V call is TRBV28, the J call TRBJ2-7; D unclear. V was clipped by 7 bases and J by 0 bases, with 13 bases between them. The germline CDR1 and CDR2 sequences are MDHEN and SYDVKM. This CDR3 region has 14 residues.